The next 5 T cell receptor beta chains were all read from a single sample in a study of cytomegalovirus exposure and HLA in healthy donors. Amplification used 60 Vbeta primers and 13 Jbeta primers. Assay: immunoSEQ multiplex PCR; the TCRdb copy retains only in-frame clones and omits some. Its table records roughly 34,000 clones. Sample: PBMCs. These receptors were taken from a woman between 40 and 55 years old in good health and CMV-seropositive.

The chain combines TRBV18 with TRBJ2-7, with no clear D. Germline CDR1 reads KGHSH; CDR2 reads LQKENI. The CDR3 consists of 14 residues. V was cut by 3 bases and J by 2 bases, with 11 bases left in between. The CDR3 region is CASSPESFPYEQYF. Written as DNA, the CDR3 is TGTGCCAGCTCACCGGAGTCATTCCCCTACGAGCAGTACTTC.

The rearrangement uses TRBV5-4 and TRBJ1-2, with 9 bases identical to TRBD1. The CDR3 spans 15 residues. CDR1 SGHNT and CDR2 YYREEE come from the germline V gene (reference sequence). J was trimmed by 5 bases and V by 0 bases; bases with no gene match: 5. The CDR3 is CASSLGDRVVYGYTF. The CDR3 nucleotides are TGTGCCAGCAGCTTGGGGGACAGGGTGGTTTATGGCTACACCTTC.

The chain joins TRBV14 to TRBJ1-1; TRBD1 is a possible D gene (5 bases). This CDR3 is built from 13 residues. Trimming stripped 3 bases from V and 7 bases from J, with 12 bases between. The germline CDR1 and CDR2 sequences are SGHDN and FVKESK. CDR3 sequence: CASSQAGHLEAFF. The CDR3 DNA sequence: TGTGCCAGCAGCCAGGCTGGACACCTTGAAGCTTTCTTT.

The chain employs TRBV5-1 and TRBJ2-3; 9 bases fit TRBD1. The CDR3 runs to 18 residues. J lost 3 bases, V lost 0 bases, and 11 bases had no gene match. Germline V gene lookup returns CDR1 SGHRS and CDR2 YFSETQ. The CDR3 DNA reads as TGCGCCAGCAGCTTGGCTCTGGGACAGGGATTTTTGACAGATACGCAGTATTTT. Protein sequence: CASSLALGQGFLTDTQYF.

V and J are TRBV6-5 and TRBJ1-1, with a weak D call TRBD1 (6 bases). The CDR3 runs to 15 residues. CDR1 is MNHEY, CDR2 SVGAGI, per germline. V dropped 0 bases and J dropped 5 bases, with 13 bases sitting between them. CDR3 in DNA: TGTGCCAGCAGTTACTCAGGGGACACACAAACTGAAGCTTTCTTT. It encodes CASSYSGDTQTEAFF.